The 19 T cell receptor beta chains in this list originate from one sample, sequenced in a study of blood T cell repertoires in COVID-19. The table came from immunoSEQ multiplex PCR; TCRdb's copy has only in-frame clones and leaves some out. The repertoire holds tens of thousands of clones, with 80% to 85% as singletons. Sequenced input: peripheral blood. The receptors were gathered from a man in his fifties with acute or convalescent COVID-19.

The genes are TRBV10-3 and TRBJ1-2; D might be TRBD1 (5 bases). Germline assignment: CDR1 ENHRY and CDR2 SYGVKD. The ends were cut back, 0 bases at V and 4 bases at J, with 12 bases in the middle. This CDR3 contains 15 residues. CDR3 amino acids: CAISESKGGAYGYTF. CDR3 DNA sequence: TGTGCCATCAGTGAGTCGAAGGGAGGGGCCTATGGCTACACCTTC.

The chain recombines TRBV11-2 with TRBJ1-2, with TRBD1 matching 8 bases. The length of the CDR3 is 15 residues. Trimming cost V 5 bases and J 2 bases; bases outside gene matches: 7. Germline CDR1 is SGHAT and CDR2 is FQNNGV. This chain's CDR3 is CASSPGDRPNYGYTF. CDR3 DNA: TGTGCCAGCAGCCCCGGGGACAGGCCCAACTATGGCTACACCTTC.

CDR3 region: CASSYSLSFSYEQYF. The CDR3 region has the DNA TGTGCCAGCAGTTACTCCTTAAGCTTCTCCTACGAGCAGTACTTC. The V gene is TRBV6-2 or TRBV6-3, the J gene TRBJ2-7; D is ambiguous. The CDR3 is 15 residues long. Germline V gives CDR1 MNHEY, CDR2 SVGEGT. The V and J ends lost 0 bases and 0 bases respectively, with 9 bases between them.

The chain joins TRBV14 to TRBJ2-1; weak D call: TRBD2 (5 bases). The CDR3 has 15 residues. Trimming took off 0 bases at V and 8 bases at J, with 14 bases between the two ends. Germline CDR1 and CDR2: SGHDN and FVKESK. The CDR3 sequence is CASSQDRTVWDEQFF. CDR3 in DNA: TGTGCCAGCAGCCAAGACCGGACTGTATGGGATGAGCAGTTCTTC. The full variable domain, rest sourced from reference TRBV14 and TRBJ2-1, is EAGVTQFPSHSVIEKGQTVTLRCDPISGHDNLYWYRRVMGKEIKFLLHFVKESKQDESGMPNNRFLAERTGGTYSTLKVQPAELEDSGVYFCASSQDRTVWDEQFFGPGTRLTVL.

This clone has a single count. The V gene is TRBV27, the J gene TRBJ2-7; 7 bases fit TRBD1. This CDR3 region has 12 residues. CDR1 and CDR2 from the germline V gene are MNHEY and SMNVEV (reference sequence). J gave up 4 bases and V 3 bases, and 0 bases lay outside the gene matches. CDR3 nucleotides: TGTGCCAGCAGTTTGACAGGGTACGAGCAGTACTTC. Amino acids: CASSLTGYEQYF.

The V and J genes are TRBV29-1 and TRBJ2-5; D is unresolved. V lost 3 bases, J lost 3 bases, and 8 bases lay in between. There are 12 residues in the CDR3. CDR1 and CDR2 from the germline V gene are SQVTM and ANQGSEA. The CDR3 nucleotides read TGCAGCGTTGACAGGATTAAAGAGACCCAGTACTTC. Its protein product is CSVDRIKETQYF.

The chain recombines TRBV9 with TRBJ2-1; 9 nucleotides agree with TRBD1. The V and J ends lost 3 bases and 10 bases, in that order; junction bases with no gene match: 11. The CDR3 is 15 amino acids. Germline assignment: CDR1 SGDLS and CDR2 YYNGEE. Here the CDR3 DNA reads TGTGCCAGCAGCGCCGCGGGACAGGGCATTTGGGAGCAGTTCTTC. This codes for CASSAAGQGIWEQFF.

V gene TRBV19 combines with J gene TRBJ2-1, with TRBD1 as a possible D gene (6 bases). The CDR3 is 14 residues long. The V and J ends lost 6 bases and 4 bases respectively, with 13 bases between them. Germline loops: CDR1 LNHDA, CDR2 SQIVND (reference sequence). CDR3 protein: CASRDSGLYNEQFF. In nucleotides, the CDR3 is TGTGCCAGTAGGGACAGCGGCCTATACAATGAGCAGTTCTTC.

This chain links TRBV30 with TRBJ2-3; tentative D call: TRBD1 (5 bases). CDR3 length: 16 amino acids. V was cut by 1 base and J by 1 base, with 15 bases left in between. Germline V lookup: CDR1 GTSNPN, CDR2 SVGIG (reference sequence). In DNA, the CDR3 is TGTGCCTGGAGTGGGGTCAGGGTTTTAGGCACAGATACGCAGTATTTT. It is translated as CAWSGVRVLGTDTQYF.

This chain uses TRBV28 with TRBJ2-1, with TRBD1 identical over 7 bases. The CDR3 has 11 amino acids. V was clipped by 5 bases and J by 12 bases; unmatched bases: 4. The V gene's germline CDR1 is MDHEN and CDR2 SYDVKM. Here the CDR3 reads CASSINRGQFF. CDR3 bases: TGTGCCAGCAGTATAAACAGGGGGCAGTTCTTC.

The rearrangement uses TRBV29-1 and TRBJ2-3, with 10 bases matching TRBD1. The CDR3 runs to 12 residues. Germline V gene sequence: CDR1 SQVTM, CDR2 ANQGSEA. Trimming took 7 bases from V and 4 from J; bases not matched to a gene: 2. CDR3 loop: CSGGQGADTQYF. The CDR3 DNA is TGCAGCGGCGGACAGGGGGCAGATACGCAGTATTTT.

This chain uses TRBV18 with TRBJ2-1, with D possibly being TRBD2 (6 bases). This CDR3 is built from 14 residues. V was clipped by 0 bases and J by 7 bases, with 10 bases between them. Germline values: CDR1 KGHSH, CDR2 LQKENI. CDR3 sequence: CASSPPGLSNEQFF. CDR3 in DNA: TGTGCCAGCTCACCACCGGGACTCTCAAATGAGCAGTTCTTC.

The rearrangement joins TRBV6-5 to TRBJ2-1, with 7 bases identical to TRBD1. The V gene's germline CDR1 is MNHEY and CDR2 SVGAGI. Trimming at V came to 5 bases and at J to 7 bases, leaving 8 bases not matched to a gene. The CDR3 extends over 14 amino acids. The CDR3 DNA reads as TGTGCCAGCAGTCCTGACAGGGTTAGTAATGAGCAGTTCTTC. It specifies CASSPDRVSNEQFF.

This chain uses TRBV13 with TRBJ1-5; TRBD1 agrees at 8 bases. After removal of 8 bases from V and 5 bases from J, the junction contained 11 bases not matched to a gene. This CDR3 spans 15 amino acids. Germline V gene sequence: CDR1 PRHDT, CDR2 FYEKMQ (reference sequence). CDR3 nucleotide sequence: TGTGCCAGCTCCGCAGGGGGCAGTGGCGATCAGCCCCAGCATTTT. It codes for CASSAGGSGDQPQHF. Full variable domain (rest looked up from reference TRBV13 and TRBJ1-5): AAGVIQSPRHLIKEKRETATLKCYPIPRHDTVYWYQQGPGQDPQFLISFYEKMQSDKGSIPDRFSAQQFSDYHSELNMSSLELGDSALYFCASSAGGSGDQPQHFGDGTRLSIL.

Comments on this clone: The junction shows a germline mismatch at one end, possibly a read error. CDR3 sequence (DNA): TGTGCCGGGAGGGGGAACAGGATAGGCGAAAAACTGTTTTTT. Its protein is CAGRGNRIGEKLFF. The J gene is TRBJ1-4, the V gene TRBV30; a possible D gene is TRBD1 (6 bases). The CDR3 has 14 residues. Germline V gives CDR1 GTSNPN, CDR2 SVGIG (reference sequence).

CDR3: CASSPPSGYEQYF. For the CDR3, the DNA is TGCGCCAGCAGCCCTCCTAGCGGTTACGAGCAGTACTTC. The gene calls are TRBV4-1 and TRBJ2-7; 7 nucleotides line up with TRBD2. This CDR3 is built from 13 residues. The V gene's germline CDR1 is MGHRA and CDR2 YSYEKL. V lost 4 bases, J lost 4 bases, and 4 bases stayed unmatched.

The chain employs TRBV3-1 (or the pseudogene TRBV3-2) and TRBJ2-2, with D perhaps matching TRBD1 (6 bases). CDR3 length equals 13 residues. The ends were cut back, 2 bases at V and 5 bases at J, with 6 bases in the middle. Germline loops: CDR1 LGHDT, CDR2 YNNKEL (reference sequence). CDR3 in amino acids: CASSQTGTGELFF. In nucleotides, the CDR3 is TGTGCCAGCAGCCAAACAGGGACCGGGGAGCTGTTTTTT.

The chain has TRBV18 and TRBJ2-2; no reliable D call. V was shortened by 4 bases and J by 1 base, with 13 bases between the two germline ends. CDR1 KGHSH and CDR2 LQKENI come from the germline V gene. The CDR3 runs 16 residues. CDR3 DNA sequence: TGTGCCAGCTCACTCCTCGACGGAGAGAACACCGGGGAGCTGTTTTTT. The encoded protein is CASSLLDGENTGELFF.

The gene calls are TRBV5-6 and TRBJ1-4; D remains unclear. V lost 0 bases and J 8 bases, leaving 8 bases between the germline ends. CDR3 length: 13 residues. Germline V gene sequence: CDR1 SGHDT, CDR2 YYEEEE. The CDR3: CASSLGGLEKLFF. For the CDR3, the DNA is TGTGCCAGCAGCTTGGGAGGGCTCGAAAAACTGTTTTTT.